A selection of T cell receptor beta chains follows, all from one sample in a study of human T cells and chemical hapten exposure. Each CDR3 protein gets one entry after TCRdb re-called the RACE reads with MiXCR. The data contain fewer than 350,000 distinct CDR3 sequences, approximately 8% of them singletons. Here the sequenced sample was whole blood, taken in connection with sensitization to the hapten diphenylcyclopropenone (DPC). The receptors originated from a man aged 18 to 30 with alopecia areata. Some clones in this sample may be carry-over from other donors' samples. Each CDR3 is given with its conserved first and last residue. Fields, in order: V gene, clone size, J gene, D gene, CDR3 DNA, CDR3 protein. A D gene is named only where the DNA matches it firmly. The size field is filled for only some rows; it gives once, few, many or a size class.

TRBV14	.	TRBJ2-7	TRBD1	TGTGCCAGCAGCCAAGGAGCGAGGGGGCCCTACGAGCAGTACTTC	CASSQGARGPYEQYF
TRBV7-3	many	TRBJ2-1	.	TGTGCCAGCAGCCCAAGGGGGTTCGACCAGGGTTCCTACAATGAGCAGTTCTTC	CASSPRGFDQGSYNEQFF
TRBV9	.	TRBJ2-2	.	TGTGCCAGCAGCGTAGCTACACAGGCGAAGGCTGGGGAGCTGTTTTTT	CASSVATQAKAGELFF
TRBV27	many	TRBJ1-4	.	TGTGCCAGCAGACGAACCGGGCAAACTAATGAAAAACTGTTTTTT	CASRRTGQTNEKLFF
TRBV20-1	many	TRBJ2-7	.	TGCAGTTGCCCGGGCAGGGTCGAGCAGTACTTC	CSCPGRVEQYF
TRBV7-2	few	TRBJ2-1	TRBD2	TGTGCCAGCAGCTTACAGCCTAGCGGGATTGACGATGAGCAGTTCTTC	CASSLQPSGIDDEQFF
TRBV25-1	few	TRBJ2-3	TRBD1	TGTGCCAGCAGTGCCGGGACAGGGGACGTCTTAGGTGATACGCAGTATTTT	CASSAGTGDVLGDTQYF
TRBV7-2	.	TRBJ1-1	.	TGTGCCAGCAGCCCCCGAGGGGTGAACACTGAAGCTTTCTTT	CASSPRGVNTEAFF
TRBV7-2	many	TRBJ2-3	.	TGTGCCAGCAGCTTAGTTGTTCGGATCACAGATACGCAGTATTTT	CASSLVVRITDTQYF
TRBV4-3	.	TRBJ2-7	.	TGCGCCAGCAGCCAAGTGGGCAACTACGAGCAGTACTTC	CASSQVGNYEQYF
TRBV7-9	.	TRBJ2-3	.	TGTGCCAGCAGCCCCTCCCGGGACGCCACAGATACGCAGTATTTT	CASSPSRDATDTQYF
TRBV5-1	.	TRBJ2-5	TRBD1	TGCGCCAGCAGCTTGGAGGACAGGGAAGAAGAGACCCAGTACTTC	CASSLEDREEETQYF
TRBV6-6	many	TRBJ2-1	TRBD1	TGTGCCAGCACCAGGGACAGCCCTTCCTACAATGAGCAGTTCTTC	CASTRDSPSYNEQFF
TRBV29-1	few	TRBJ2-5	.	TGCAGCGGGGAAGGCCAGCAAGAGACCCAGTACTTC	CSGEGQQETQYF
TRBV3-1	few	TRBJ2-1	.	TGTGCCAGCAGCTACGCCTGGGAGGTTTACAATGAGCAGTTCTTC	CASSYAWEVYNEQFF
TRBV2	.	TRBJ2-2	.	TGTGCCAGCAGTGGGTCGGGGGCTAACACCGGGGAGCTGTTTTTT	CASSGSGANTGELFF
TRBV12-3/TRBV12-4	few	TRBJ2-1	TRBD1	TGTGCCAGCAGACCCGACAGGGGCGAGGAGCAGTTCTTC	CASRPDRGEEQFF
TRBV4-1	few	TRBJ1-4	.	TGCGCCAGCAGCCAAATCTTTGTGTCCGGTTTGCCAGATGAAAAACTGTTTTTT	CASSQIFVSGLPDEKLFF
TRBV24-1	.	TRBJ2-5	.	TGTGCCACCAGTGACCCGGACCGAGGAAGGACCCAGTACTTC	CATSDPDRGRTQYF
TRBV3-1	many	TRBJ2-2	.	TGTGCCAGCAGCCAAGACAGGGTGCGGCCCGGGGAGCTGTTTTTT	CASSQDRVRPGELFF
TRBV28	few	TRBJ2-5	TRBD1	TGTGCCAGCAGTCCCTGGACAGGGATGGAGGAGACCCAGTACTTC	CASSPWTGMEETQYF
TRBV24-1	.	TRBJ2-2	TRBD2	TGTGCCACCAGTGACCCCTTAGCGGGGCCGAACACCGGGGAGCTGTTTTTT	CATSDPLAGPNTGELFF
TRBV7-3	few	TRBJ2-2	TRBD2	TGTGCCAGCAGCGCCCGGACTAGCCCCGGGGAGCTGTTTTTT	CASSARTSPGELFF